Below, 25 T cell receptor beta chains from the same sample are listed, as sequenced in a study of Tregs in tolerant kidney transplant recipients. Sequenced by immunoSEQ multiplex PCR; TCRdb stores in-frame clones only, minus some. The sample holds more than 25,000 clones, 82% seen once. What these receptors recognize is not known. Sequencing was done on a sample of Tregs from blood cultured with allogeneic cells. The receptors come from a human donor in good health.

The V gene is TRBV5-1, the J gene TRBJ2-5; D is unclear. CDR3 length: 13 residues. The V end lost 4 bases, the J end lost 3 bases, and 10 bases lay between the germline ends. Germline CDR1 and CDR2: SGHRS and YFSETQ. In DNA, the CDR3 is TGCGCCAGCAGCCTCCGGGCGGAAGAGACCCAGTACTTC. This sequence encodes CASSLRAEETQYF. The full variable domain, rest sourced from reference TRBV5-1 and TRBJ2-5, is KAGVTQTPRYLIKTRGQQVTLSCSPISGHRSVSWYQQTPGQGLQFLFEYFSETQRNKGNFPGRFSGRQFSNSRSEMNVSTLELGDSALYLCASSLRAEETQYFGPGTRLLVL.

This clone counts as medium-sized. The chain has TRBV19 and TRBJ1-2; 7 bases are shared with TRBD1. CDR1 and CDR2 from the germline V gene are LNHDA and SQIVND (reference sequence). V was pared by 4 bases and J by 8 bases, with 13 bases of the junction left unmatched. CDR3 size: 15 residues. CDR3 in DNA: TGTGCCAGTAGTACCCCCCGCCGGGACAGAGCGGGCTACACCTTC. This gives the protein CASSTPRRDRAGYTF.

The chain links TRBV7-6 to TRBJ2-1; D remains unclear. V shed 5 bases and J shed 8 bases, with 7 bases lying between them. Germline V gives CDR1 SGHVS, CDR2 FNYEAQ. The CDR3 sequence is 11 residues long. This CDR3 reads CASSPQDEQFF. The CDR3 DNA reads TGTGCCAGCAGCCCCCAGGATGAGCAGTTCTTC.

This rearrangement joins TRBV5-5 to TRBJ2-1; D gene ambiguous. CDR1 is SGHKS and CDR2 is YYEKEE in the germline V gene (reference sequence). Trimming cost V 5 bases and J 5 bases, with 5 bases left between them. CDR3 length: 11 residues. CDR3: CASSSNNEQFF. CDR3 nucleotide sequence: TGTGCCAGCAGTTCGAACAATGAGCAGTTCTTC.

The V call is TRBV9, the J call TRBJ2-1; 9 bases fit TRBD2. The CDR3 is 16 residues long. The junction had 3 bases not matched to a gene; V was cut back by 0 bases and J by 2 bases. CDR1 and CDR2 (germline): SGDLS, YYNGEE. The DNA of the CDR3 is TGTGCCAGCAGCGTAGGGAGCGGGGGGCCCTACAATGAGCAGTTCTTC. It specifies CASSVGSGGPYNEQFF.

The V gene is TRBV14, the J gene TRBJ1-1, with D uncertain. V shed 3 bases and J shed 2 bases, with 4 bases lying between them. This CDR3 spans 12 amino acids. Germline V gene data show CDR1 as SGHDN and CDR2 as FVKESK. The CDR3 DNA reads as TGTGCCAGCAGCCAGGGAAACACTGAAGCTTTCTTT. Translated, it gives CASSQGNTEAFF.

The rearrangement joins TRBV27 to TRBJ1-2; TRBD1 is a possible D gene (5 bases). Germline CDR1 MNHEY, CDR2 SMNVEV (reference sequence). The CDR3 is 14 residues long. V lost 6 bases and J lost 0, with 11 bases in between. The CDR3 reads CASRGRRANYGYTF. CDR3 sequence (DNA): TGTGCCAGCAGGGGGCGCAGGGCTAACTATGGCTACACCTTC.

The CDR3 region has the DNA TGCGCCAGCAGCTGGGGGACTAGCGGGGGAGATACGCAGTATTTT. Amino acids: CASSWGTSGGDTQYF. The chain is built from TRBV5-1 and TRBJ2-3; the match to TRBD2 covers 14 bases. CDR3 length equals 15 residues. From germline, CDR1 is SGHRS and CDR2 YFSETQ. The J segment lost 5 bases and the V segment lost 3 bases, leaving 2 bases of the junction unmatched.

The DNA of the CDR3 is TGTGCCAGCAGCAAAGAAAAAGTAGGGGGATACCAAGAGACCCAGTACTTC. Its protein product is CASSKEKVGGYQETQYF. V and J are TRBV21-1 and TRBJ2-5; TRBD1 is the table's D call, not checked against the DNA. TRBV21-1 is listed as a pseudogene. The CDR3 spans 17 residues.

The chain links TRBV9 to TRBJ2-6; possible D gene TRBD1, 6 bases. Trimming took 4 bases from V and 2 from J, leaving 16 bases between them. The CDR3 runs 17 residues. The germline gives CDR1 SGDLS, CDR2 YYNGEE. The CDR3 DNA reads TGTGCCAGCAGCCCCGCCCCGTACAGGGCTGGGGCCAACGTCCTGACTTTC. This sequence encodes CASSPAPYRAGANVLTF.

The rearrangement joins TRBV9 to TRBJ2-7; perhaps TRBD2 as D (7 bases). This CDR3 is 15 amino acids long. V was shortened by 3 bases and J by 4 bases, with 17 bases between the two germline ends. Germline assignment: CDR1 SGDLS and CDR2 YYNGEE. The CDR3 reads CASSERGGEGYEQYF. DNA for the CDR3: TGTGCCAGCAGCGAGAGGGGGGGCGAAGGGTACGAGCAGTACTTC.

Turning to this clone: The sample holds other DNA sequences that translate to the same CDR3. The chain joins TRBV7-2 to TRBJ2-3, with D uncertain. The CDR3 has 11 amino acids. The V end lost 2 bases, the J end lost 3 bases, and 0 bases lay between the germline ends. Looked up from germline, CDR1 is SGHTA and CDR2 is FQGNSA. The DNA for the CDR3 is TGTGCCAGCAGCTTAACAGATACGCAGTATTTT. This gives the protein CASSLTDTQYF.

This clone has just a few counts. This chain connects TRBV30 to TRBJ1-2; possibly TRBD1 for D (5 bases). This CDR3 has 12 residues. Germline lookup yields CDR1 GTSNPN and CDR2 SVGIG (reference sequence). Between the trimmed V and J ends, which lost 1 base and 8 bases, there was a span of 11 bases. The CDR3 sequence: CAWSGGWRGYTF. CDR3 coding DNA: TGTGCCTGGAGTGGGGGGTGGCGGGGCTACACCTTC.

This clone has a handful of counts. V and J are TRBV19 and TRBJ2-7; either TRBD1 or TRBD2 may supply D (5 bases each). Trimming cost V 6 bases and J 3 bases, with 15 bases left between them. Germline lookup yields CDR1 LNHDA and CDR2 SQIVND (reference sequence). The CDR3 runs to 14 residues. The CDR3, as DNA: TGTGCCAGTAGGAATATAGGGGACGACTACGAGCAGTACTTC. Its protein product is CASRNIGDDYEQYF.

This chain joins TRBV4-3 and TRBJ2-5; D may be TRBD2 (5 bases). The CDR3 runs 15 residues. The V end was cut by 1 base, the J end by 1 base, with 10 bases between. The V gene's germline CDR1 is LGHNA and CDR2 YSLEER. This CDR3 is CASSQGTRSQETQYF. DNA of the CDR3: TGCGCCAGCAGCCAAGGAACTAGATCCCAAGAGACCCAGTACTTC.

The CDR3 coding sequence is TGTGCCAGCAGCGTAGGGGCTGGGGAAGCATTAATGAACACTGAAGCTTTCTTT. This gives the protein CASSVGAGEALMNTEAFF. V gene TRBV9 combines with J gene TRBJ1-1; no clear D gene. The V gene's germline CDR1 is SGDLS and CDR2 YYNGEE. The V gene lost 0 bases and the J gene lost 0 bases, with 18 bases spanning the gap. CDR3 length equals 18 residues.

The rearrangement joins TRBV4-1 to TRBJ2-5; D not resolved. This CDR3 comprises 13 residues. V lost 3 bases and J 2 bases, leaving 7 bases between the germline ends. CDR1 and CDR2 from the germline V gene are MGHRA and YSYEKL. CDR3 loop: CASSHEIQETQYF. The CDR3 DNA reads as TGCGCCAGCAGCCACGAAATTCAAGAGACCCAGTACTTC.

J is TRBJ2-3 and V is TRBV5-1, with D perhaps matching TRBD2 (5 bases). CDR1 and CDR2 (germline): SGHRS, YFSETQ. The length of the CDR3 is 17 residues. Trimming took off 0 bases at V and 11 bases at J, with 25 bases between the two ends. CDR3: CASSLGQGMSGILRQYF. CDR3 sequence (DNA): TGCGCCAGCAGCTTGGGACAAGGAATGTCCGGGATTCTAAGGCAGTATTTT. The full variable domain, its missing parts supplied by reference TRBV5-1 and TRBJ2-3, is KAGVTQTPRYLIKTRGQQVTLSCSPISGHRSVSWYQQTPGQGLQFLFEYFSETQRNKGNFPGRFSGRQFSNSRSEMNVSTLELGDSALYLCASSLGQGMSGILRQYFGPGTRLTVL.

A single count supports this clone. The chain employs TRBV5-4 and TRBJ2-7, with no clear D. The ends were cut back, 2 bases at V and 6 bases at J, with 9 bases in the middle. CDR3 length: 12 residues. Germline-derived CDR1 and CDR2 are SGHNT and YYREEE (reference sequence). The CDR3 region has the DNA TGTGCCAGCAGCTTTCCGGTTGGCGAGCAGTACTTC. This encodes CASSFPVGEQYF.

This chain connects TRBV5-4 to TRBJ2-5; D call uncertain. From germline, CDR1 is SGHNT and CDR2 YYREEE (reference sequence). The CDR3 totals 14 residues. V dropped 4 bases and J dropped 1 base, with 11 bases sitting between them. Here the CDR3 reads CASSPTNLQETQYF. CDR3 coding DNA: TGTGCCAGCAGCCCAACTAACCTCCAAGAGACCCAGTACTTC.

This chain joins TRBV5-1 and TRBJ1-2, with D uncertain. V was pared by 4 bases and J by 11 bases, with 15 bases between. The germline V gene has CDR1 SGHRS and CDR2 YFSETQ. The CDR3 runs 12 residues. This CDR3 is CASSPDAVRYTF. The CDR3 coding sequence is TGCGCCAGCAGCCCGGACGCTGTCCGTTACACCTTC.

The V call is TRBV6-5, the J call TRBJ2-7; no reliable D call. CDR3 length: 12 amino acids. Trimming took 4 bases from V and 3 from J, leaving 7 bases between them. CDR1 MNHEY and CDR2 SVGAGI come from the germline V gene. The CDR3 here is CASSFLFYEQYF. The CDR3 DNA reads TGTGCCAGCAGTTTTTTATTCTACGAGCAGTACTTC.

In DNA form, the CDR3 reads TGTGCCAGCAGCCCTCTCCGCACAGATACGCAGTATTTT. Its translation: CASSPLRTDTQYF. This chain joins TRBV7-2 and TRBJ2-3; unclear D gene. Per germline, CDR1 SGHTA and CDR2 FQGNSA. V lost 5 bases, J lost 1 base, and 7 bases lay in between. CDR3 length equals 13 residues.

The J gene is TRBJ1-2, the V gene TRBV9; 9 bases align to TRBD1. The CDR3 covers 15 residues. Trimming cost V 0 bases and J 8 bases; bases outside gene matches: 8. Germline V CDR1 and CDR2: SGDLS, YYNGEE. CDR3 sequence reads: CASSVVGDRARGYTF. The CDR3 DNA sequence: TGTGCCAGCAGCGTAGTAGGGGACAGGGCTCGCGGCTACACCTTC.

V usage is TRBV12-5 and J usage is TRBJ2-7; D is unclear. Looked up from germline, CDR1 is LGHNT and CDR2 is FRNRAP. There are 13 residues in the CDR3. V lost 2 bases and J 3 bases, leaving 8 bases between the germline ends. In nucleotides, the CDR3 is TGTGCTAGTGGTTTGACAGCCTACTACGAGCAGTACTTC. It codes for CASGLTAYYEQYF.